The rows below give T cell receptor beta chains drawn from one sample of a study of blood T cell repertoires in COVID-19. Repertoires were generated with immunoSEQ multiplex PCR, while TCRdb's copy carries only in-frame clones and drops some. In the table there are 150,000 to 200,000 clones, 70% to 90% of which are singletons. What was sequenced was peripheral blood. Receptor source: a human donor in a cohort sampled during active COVID-19. Each CDR3 is given with its conserved first and last residue. The D gene is left open where the match is weak. Clone size is not always given. Where it is, it says once, few, many or a class for expanded clones.

v_gene	d_gene	abundance	j_gene	CDR3aa	CDR3nt
TRBV12-3/TRBV12-4	NA	NA	TRBJ2-3	CASGAADTQYF	TGTGCCAGCGGGGCGGCAGATACGCAGTATTTT
TRBV27	TRBD1	NA	TRBJ1-4	CASRGQLNEKLFF	TGTGCCAGCAGGGGACAGCTTAATGAAAAACTGTTTTTT
TRBV5-1	TRBD1	NA	TRBJ2-3	CASSLGDRANTDTQYF	TGCGCCAGCAGCTTGGGGGACAGGGCCAACACAGATACGCAGTATTTT
TRBV6-2/TRBV6-3	NA	once	TRBJ2-1	CASSLPGVSYNEQFF	TGTGCCAGCAGTTTGCCGGGGGTCTCCTACAATGAGCAGTTCTTC
TRBV2	TRBD1	once	TRBJ2-1	CASSKIGQGALSYNEQFF	TGTGCCAGCAGTAAGATAGGACAGGGGGCGCTTTCCTACAATGAGCAGTTCTTC
TRBV6-2/TRBV6-3	NA	NA	TRBJ2-1	CASSYGLNNEQFF	TGTGCCAGCAGTTACGGGCTTAACAATGAGCAGTTCTTC
TRBV7-2	TRBD1	NA	TRBJ1-1	CASSEGQGFTEAFF	TGTGCCAGCAGTGAGGGACAGGGCTTCACTGAAGCTTTCTTT
TRBV11-2	NA	NA	TRBJ2-1	CASTPRVYGEQFF	TGTGCCAGCACCCCCCGGGTGTACGGTGAGCAGTTCTTC
TRBV4-1	NA	NA	TRBJ1-4	CASSHEAVKDWSEKLFF	TGCGCCAGCAGCCATGAAGCAGTGAAGGACTGGTCTGAAAAACTGTTTTTT
TRBV29-1	NA	NA	TRBJ2-2	CSVVPGLNTGELFF	TGCAGCGTTGTTCCAGGGCTGAACACCGGGGAGCTGTTTTTT
TRBV9	TRBD1	few	TRBJ1-3	CASSGQGRVSGNTIYF	TGTGCCAGCAGCGGACAGGGTAGGGTCTCTGGAAACACCATATATTTT
TRBV5-1	TRBD2	NA	TRBJ2-7	CASSFSSGGHEQYF	TGCGCCAGCAGCTTCAGTAGCGGGGGCCACGAGCAGTACTTC
TRBV5-8	NA	NA	TRBJ1-5	CASSRRGQPQHF	TGTGCCAGCAGCCGACGAGGTCAGCCCCAGCATTTT
TRBV6-5	TRBD1	once	TRBJ2-3	CAAKWDRGQKDTQYF	TGTGCCGCAAAATGGGACAGGGGGCAAAAAGATACGCAGTATTTT
TRBV6-6	NA	NA	TRBJ1-1	CASTGQVGGEAFF	TGTGCCAGCACTGGACAAGTGGGAGGTGAAGCTTTCTTT
TRBV6-4	NA	once	TRBJ2-7	CASSDPTGGTNYEQYF	TGTGCCAGCAGTGACCCTACAGGGGGGACTAACTACGAGCAGTACTTC
TRBV19	NA	NA	TRBJ2-7	CASKKGFNRGDEQYF	TGTGCCAGTAAGAAAGGATTCAACCGAGGCGACGAGCAGTACTTC
TRBV7-9	TRBD1	NA	TRBJ2-2	CAGNTGQGLNTGELFF	TGTGCCGGAAATACTGGACAGGGCCTTAACACCGGGGAGCTGTTTTTT
TRBV4-1	TRBD1	NA	TRBJ1-5	CASSRGTGAGQPQHF	TGCGCCAGCAGCCGGGGGACAGGGGCCGGTCAGCCCCAGCATTTT
TRBV6-5	NA	NA	TRBJ1-1	CASSGIWNTEAFF	TGTGCCAGCTCCGGGATCTGGAACACTGAAGCTTTCTTT
TRBV20-1	TRBD1	NA	TRBJ2-7	CSASTGELPYEQYF	TGCAGTGCTAGTACAGGGGAGCTTCCCTACGAGCAGTACTTC
TRBV7-9	TRBD2	NA	TRBJ2-1	CASSPQGLAFYNEQFF	TGTGCCAGCAGCCCCCAGGGACTAGCGTTTTACAATGAGCAGTTCTTC
TRBV5-1	NA	NA	TRBJ2-2	CASSLPSGDTGELFF	TGCGCCAGCAGCTTGCCGTCAGGGGACACCGGGGAGCTGTTTTTT
TRBV5-8	NA	NA	TRBJ1-5	CASSRDNFQPQHF	TGTGCCAGCAGCCGGGACAACTTTCAGCCCCAGCATTTT
TRBV6-6	NA	NA	TRBJ2-1	CASSYDYSAYNEQFF	TGTGCCAGCAGTTACGACTACTCCGCATACAATGAGCAGTTCTTC
TRBV4-1	TRBD1	NA	TRBJ2-1	CASRRGQGVYNEQFF	TGCGCCAGCAGGCGGGGACAGGGCGTGTACAATGAGCAGTTCTTC
TRBV4-3	TRBD2	NA	TRBJ2-5	CASSRLAGGLGETQYF	TGCGCCAGCAGCCGGTTAGCGGGGGGGCTTGGGGAGACCCAGTACTTC
TRBV13	NA	NA	TRBJ1-2	CASSLGGTGRYGYTF	TGTGCCAGCAGCTTAGGAGGTACAGGGCGCTATGGCTACACCTTC
TRBV2	NA	NA	TRBJ2-3	CASSEPGQTSTDTQYF	TGTGCCAGCAGTGAACCCGGACAGACTAGCACAGATACGCAGTATTTT
TRBV5-5	TRBD2	NA	TRBJ2-7	CASSLRPSGTTYEQYF	TGTGCCAGCAGCTTGCGACCTAGCGGGACTACCTACGAGCAGTACTTC
TRBV6-5	TRBD2	NA	TRBJ2-1	CASSYSREGRNNEQFF	TGTGCCAGCAGTTACTCTCGGGAGGGGCGCAATAATGAGCAGTTCTTC
TRBV12-5	TRBD2	NA	TRBJ2-5	CASAPSGGTQETQYF	TGTGCTAGTGCCCCTAGCGGGGGGACCCAAGAGACCCAGTACTTC
TRBV6-2/TRBV6-3	NA	once	TRBJ2-5	CASSYSGAQTQYF	TGTGCCAGCAGTTACTCAGGGGCGCAGACCCAGTACTTC
TRBV5-1	TRBD2	NA	TRBJ2-3	CASSFRPGLAGTDTQYF	TGCGCCAGCAGCTTCCGGCCGGGACTAGCGGGCACAGATACGCAGTATTTT
TRBV20-1	NA	few	TRBJ1-1	CSGQLNTEAFF	TGCAGTGGACAGTTGAACACTGAAGCTTTCTTT
TRBV18	NA	NA	TRBJ1-4	CASSGNDRRNEKLFF	TGTGCCAGCTCGGGGAACGACAGGAGGAATGAAAAACTGTTTTTT
TRBV28	TRBD1	NA	TRBJ2-7	CASSSDRGGHEQYF	TGTGCCAGCAGCTCCGACAGGGGAGGTCACGAGCAGTACTTC
TRBV10-3	NA	NA	TRBJ2-7	CAISELVEQYF	TGTGCCATCAGTGAGCTTGTCGAGCAGTACTTC
TRBV9	NA	NA	TRBJ1-2	CASSETAQLYGYTF	TGTGCCAGCAGCGAGACAGCTCAACTCTATGGCTACACCTTC
TRBV9	TRBD1	once	TRBJ1-1	CASSAGTGLANTEAFF	TGTGCCAGCAGCGCCGGGACAGGCCTAGCGAACACTGAAGCTTTCTTT
TRBV29-1	NA	few	TRBJ2-7	CSVAGTTRREQYF	TGCAGCGTTGCCGGGACAACGAGGCGGGAGCAGTACTTC
TRBV5-4	NA	NA	TRBJ2-7	CASSPTADRSYEQYF	TGTGCCAGCAGCCCTACTGCGGATCGCTCCTACGAGCAGTACTTC
TRBV5-6	TRBD2	NA	TRBJ2-1	CASSQIMTSRYNEQFF	TGTGCCAGCAGCCAGATAATGACTAGCAGGTACAATGAGCAGTTCTTC
TRBV5-5	TRBD2	NA	TRBJ2-6	CASSLGSAGDGANVLTF	TGTGCCAGCAGCTTGGGTTCTGCGGGGGATGGGGCCAACGTCCTGACTTTC
TRBV3-1/TRBV3-2	NA	NA	TRBJ2-2	CASTLGGGLPGELFF	TGTGCCAGCACCCTTGGGGGGGGCCTCCCCGGGGAGCTGTTTTTT
TRBV19	NA	NA	TRBJ2-1	CASSISSGVNEQFF	TGTGCCAGTAGTATATCTTCAGGGGTCAATGAGCAGTTCTTC
TRBV6-2/TRBV6-3	TRBD1	NA	TRBJ2-7	CASSYSTGGYEQYF	TGTGCCAGCAGTTACTCGACAGGGGGCTACGAGCAGTACTTC